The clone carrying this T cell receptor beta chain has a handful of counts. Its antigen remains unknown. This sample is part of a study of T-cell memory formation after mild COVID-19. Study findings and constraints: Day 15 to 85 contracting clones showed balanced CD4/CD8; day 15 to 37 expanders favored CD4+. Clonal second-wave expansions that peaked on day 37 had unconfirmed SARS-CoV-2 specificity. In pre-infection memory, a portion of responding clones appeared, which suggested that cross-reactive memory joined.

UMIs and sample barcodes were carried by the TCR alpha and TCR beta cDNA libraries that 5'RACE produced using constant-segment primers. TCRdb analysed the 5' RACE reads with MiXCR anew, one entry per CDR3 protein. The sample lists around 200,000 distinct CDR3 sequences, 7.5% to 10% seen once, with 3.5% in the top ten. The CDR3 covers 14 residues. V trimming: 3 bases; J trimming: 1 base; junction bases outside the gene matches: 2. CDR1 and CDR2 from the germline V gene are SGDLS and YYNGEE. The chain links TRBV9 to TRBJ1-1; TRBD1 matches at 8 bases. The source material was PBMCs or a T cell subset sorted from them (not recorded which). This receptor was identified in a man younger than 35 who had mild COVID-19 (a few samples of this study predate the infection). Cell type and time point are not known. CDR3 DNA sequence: TGTGCCAGCAGCGGGACAGGGCAGAACACTGAAGCTTTCTTT. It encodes CASSGTGQNTEAFF.